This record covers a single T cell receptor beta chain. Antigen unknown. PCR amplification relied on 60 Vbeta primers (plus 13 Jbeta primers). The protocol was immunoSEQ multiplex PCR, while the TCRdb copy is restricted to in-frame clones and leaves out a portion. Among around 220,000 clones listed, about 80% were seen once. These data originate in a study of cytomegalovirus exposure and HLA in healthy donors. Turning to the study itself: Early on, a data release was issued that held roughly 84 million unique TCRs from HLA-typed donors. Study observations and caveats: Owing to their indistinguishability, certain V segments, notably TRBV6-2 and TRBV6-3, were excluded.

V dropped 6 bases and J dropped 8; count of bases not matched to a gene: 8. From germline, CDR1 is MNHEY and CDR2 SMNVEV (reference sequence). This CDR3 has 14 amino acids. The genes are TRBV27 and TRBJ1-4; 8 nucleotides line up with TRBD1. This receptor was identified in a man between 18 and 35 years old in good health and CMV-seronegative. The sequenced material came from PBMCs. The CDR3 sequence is CASSPGGMREKLFF. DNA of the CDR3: TGTGCCAGCAGCCCAGGGGGCATGAGGGAAAAACTGTTTTTT. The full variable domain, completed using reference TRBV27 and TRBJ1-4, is EAQVTQNPRYLITVTGKKLTVTCSQNMNHEYMSWYRQDPGLGLRQIYYSMNVEVTDKGDVPEGYKVSRKEKRNFPLILESPSPNQTSLYFCASSPGGMREKLFFGSGTQLSVL.